This T cell receptor (beta chain) was obtained from a study of tumor-infiltrating lymphocytes in localized non-small cell lung cancer. Study summary: Resected tumor was paired with non-adjacent uninvolved lung from the same patient. Notes on the study in general: Technical variation could not be separated from intratumor heterogeneity here. Not all patients were TCR sequenced, owing to tissue quantity. TCRbeta sequencing showed higher T cell infiltration in tumors than uninvolved lung.

About this clone: Its antigen is unknown.

Only in-frame clones appear in the TCRdb table, and some are missing; sequencing was by immunoSEQ multiplex PCR. The sample consists of under 3,500 clones, around three fifths of them appearing once. The CDR3 spans 11 residues. Germline V gene data show CDR1 as MNHEY and CDR2 as SVGAGI. V was clipped by 6 bases and J by 4 bases, with 6 bases between them. The genes are TRBV6-5 and TRBJ2-5; no clear D. Sequencing was done on a sample of uninvolved lung tissue not adjacent to the tumor. This receptor was identified in a human donor with non-small cell lung cancer. The CDR3 region is CASSVRETQYF. Here the CDR3 DNA reads TGTGCCAGCAGCGTTCGAGAGACCCAGTACTTC.